Included here is one T cell receptor (beta chain) sequence, with context. CDR3 length equals 14 residues. Deletions cut 4 bases from V and 7 bases from J, with 14 bases between. Germline CDR1 SQVTM, CDR2 ANQGSEA. Profiling relied on immunoSEQ multiplex PCR, and the TCRdb table lists in-frame clones only, not all of them. The sample lists around 180,000 clones, 65% to 80% occurring once. The sample comes from a study of blood T cell repertoires in COVID-19. Sample: PBMCs or T cells enriched from blood (not recorded which). The receptor comes from a woman aged 50 to 60 with acute COVID-19. V gene TRBV29-1 combines with J gene TRBJ1-6, with a tentative D call TRBD1 (5 bases). DNA for the CDR3: TGCAGCGTTGCGGACGGACAAACGAATTCACCCCTCCACTTT. Its protein product is CSVADGQTNSPLHF.